The clone carrying this T cell receptor (beta chain) was seen ten or more times. The sample originates from a study of naive and memory T cell subsets. An oligonucleotide containing a UMI was ligated to the 3' end of TCR cDNA. RNA was extracted from less than 3 ml of whole blood of healthy adults. Unsorted total RNA, roughly 1 to 1000 ng, was DNase treated before reverse transcription. The SP2 primer and nested alpha and beta constant region primers amplified ligated cDNA in four rounds. For blood and skin samples, reverse transcription used TCR alpha and beta constant primers. TCRdb redid the calling of the 5' RACE reads with MiXCR, one entry per CDR3 protein. The table shows approximately 49,000 distinct CDR3 sequences, with approximately 4.5% occurring only once. From germline, CDR1 is SNHLY and CDR2 FYNNEI. Trimming removed 6 bases at V and 6 bases at J, with 18 bases between. The CDR3 is 16 amino acids.

This TCR came from a female donor in good health. The chain combines TRBV2 with TRBJ1-6, with a tentative D call TRBD1 (6 bases). The CDR3 bases are TGTGCCAGCAGCGCCAATCACAGGGACTTTAATTCACCCCTCCACTTT. It translates to CASSANHRDFNSPLHF.